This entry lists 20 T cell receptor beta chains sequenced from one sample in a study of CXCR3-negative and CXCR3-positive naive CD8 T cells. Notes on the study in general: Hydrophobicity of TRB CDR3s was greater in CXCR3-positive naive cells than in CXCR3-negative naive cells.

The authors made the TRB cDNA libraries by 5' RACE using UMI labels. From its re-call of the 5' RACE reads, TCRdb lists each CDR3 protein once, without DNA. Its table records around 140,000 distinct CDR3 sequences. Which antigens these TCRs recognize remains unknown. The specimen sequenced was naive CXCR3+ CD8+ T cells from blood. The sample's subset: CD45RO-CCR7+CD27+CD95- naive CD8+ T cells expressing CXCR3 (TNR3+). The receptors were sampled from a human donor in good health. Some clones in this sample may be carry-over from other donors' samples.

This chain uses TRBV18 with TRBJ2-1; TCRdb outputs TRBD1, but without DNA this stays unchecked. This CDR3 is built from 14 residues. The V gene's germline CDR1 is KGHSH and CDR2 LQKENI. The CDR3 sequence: CASSRTGMDNEQFF.

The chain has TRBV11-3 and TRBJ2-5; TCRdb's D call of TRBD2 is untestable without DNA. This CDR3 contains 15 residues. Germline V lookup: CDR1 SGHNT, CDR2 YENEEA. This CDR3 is CASSGASGRFWSQYF. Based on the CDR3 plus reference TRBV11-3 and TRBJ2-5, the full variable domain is EAGVVQSPRYKIIEKKQPVAFWCNPISGHNTLYWYLQNLGQGPELLIRYENEEAVDDSQLPKDRFSAERLKGVDSTLKIQPAELGDSAVYLCASSGASGRFWSQYFGPGTRLLVL.

The CDR3 loop is CASSSTQIPGGHEQYF. The chain carries TRBV7-8 and TRBJ2-7; absent DNA, TCRdb's TRBD2 call cannot be checked. This CDR3 spans 16 amino acids. The germline V gene has CDR1 SGHVS and CDR2 FQNEAQ.

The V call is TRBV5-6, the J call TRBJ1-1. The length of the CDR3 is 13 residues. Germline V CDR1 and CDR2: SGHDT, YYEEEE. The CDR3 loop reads CASSYRWNTEAFF.

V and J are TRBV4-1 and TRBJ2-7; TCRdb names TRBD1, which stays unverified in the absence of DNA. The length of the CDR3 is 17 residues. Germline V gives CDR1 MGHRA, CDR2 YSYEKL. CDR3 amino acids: CASSQVVGGEKGLEQYF.

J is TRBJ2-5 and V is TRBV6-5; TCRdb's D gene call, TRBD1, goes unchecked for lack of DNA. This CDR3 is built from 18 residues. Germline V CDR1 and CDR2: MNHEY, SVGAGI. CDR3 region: CASSYSKVWDRDQETQYF.

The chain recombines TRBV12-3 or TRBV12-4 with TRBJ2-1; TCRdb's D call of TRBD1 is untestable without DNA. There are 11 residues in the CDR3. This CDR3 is CASSFQGEQFF.

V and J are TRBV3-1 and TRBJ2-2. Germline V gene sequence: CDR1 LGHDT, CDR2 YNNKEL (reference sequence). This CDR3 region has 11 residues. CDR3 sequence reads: CASSHSGELFF.

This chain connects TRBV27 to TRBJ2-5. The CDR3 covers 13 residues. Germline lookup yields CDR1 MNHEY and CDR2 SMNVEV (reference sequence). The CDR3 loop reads CASSLARKETQYF.

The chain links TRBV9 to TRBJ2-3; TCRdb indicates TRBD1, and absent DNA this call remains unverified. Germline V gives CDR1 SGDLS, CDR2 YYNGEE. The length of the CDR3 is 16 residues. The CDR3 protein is CASSLHFEGGTDTQYF.

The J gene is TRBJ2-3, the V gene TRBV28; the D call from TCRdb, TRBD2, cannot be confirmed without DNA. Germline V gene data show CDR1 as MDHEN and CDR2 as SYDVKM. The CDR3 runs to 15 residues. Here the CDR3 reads CASSSSPPLGYTQYF.

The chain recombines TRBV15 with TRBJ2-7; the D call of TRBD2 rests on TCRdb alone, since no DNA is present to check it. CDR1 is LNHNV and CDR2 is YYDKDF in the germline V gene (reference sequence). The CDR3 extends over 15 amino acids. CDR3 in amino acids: CATSRADLESYEQYF.

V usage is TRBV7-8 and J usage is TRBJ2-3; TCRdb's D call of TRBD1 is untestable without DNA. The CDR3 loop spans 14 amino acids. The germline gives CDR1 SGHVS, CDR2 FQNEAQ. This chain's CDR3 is CASSLSRPADTQYF.

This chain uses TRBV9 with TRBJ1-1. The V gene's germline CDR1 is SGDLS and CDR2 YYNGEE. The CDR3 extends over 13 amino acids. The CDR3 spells CASSGGGGTEAFF.

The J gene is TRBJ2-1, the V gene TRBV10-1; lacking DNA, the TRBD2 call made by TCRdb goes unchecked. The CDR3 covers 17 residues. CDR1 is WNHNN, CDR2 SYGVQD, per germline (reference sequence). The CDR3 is CASSEDPLAGAPKAQFF.

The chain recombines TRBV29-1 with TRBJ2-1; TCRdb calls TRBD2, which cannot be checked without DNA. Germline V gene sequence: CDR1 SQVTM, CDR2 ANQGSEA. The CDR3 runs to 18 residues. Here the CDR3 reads CSVADSLGGLAGENEQFF.

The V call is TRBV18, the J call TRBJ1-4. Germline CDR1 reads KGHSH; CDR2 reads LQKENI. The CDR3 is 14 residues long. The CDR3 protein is CASSPVSRNEKLFF.

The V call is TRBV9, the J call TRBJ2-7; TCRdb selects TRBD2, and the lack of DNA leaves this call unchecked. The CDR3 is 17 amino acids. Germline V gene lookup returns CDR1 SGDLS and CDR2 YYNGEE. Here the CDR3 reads CASSVTGTSGSPSEQYF.

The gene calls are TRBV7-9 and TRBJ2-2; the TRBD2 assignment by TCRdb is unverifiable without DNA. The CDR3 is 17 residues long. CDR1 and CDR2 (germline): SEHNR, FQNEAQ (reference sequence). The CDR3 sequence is CASSLSGLAVNTGELFF.

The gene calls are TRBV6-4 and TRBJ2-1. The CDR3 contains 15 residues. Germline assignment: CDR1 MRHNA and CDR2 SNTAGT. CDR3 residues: CASSLDASSINEQFF.